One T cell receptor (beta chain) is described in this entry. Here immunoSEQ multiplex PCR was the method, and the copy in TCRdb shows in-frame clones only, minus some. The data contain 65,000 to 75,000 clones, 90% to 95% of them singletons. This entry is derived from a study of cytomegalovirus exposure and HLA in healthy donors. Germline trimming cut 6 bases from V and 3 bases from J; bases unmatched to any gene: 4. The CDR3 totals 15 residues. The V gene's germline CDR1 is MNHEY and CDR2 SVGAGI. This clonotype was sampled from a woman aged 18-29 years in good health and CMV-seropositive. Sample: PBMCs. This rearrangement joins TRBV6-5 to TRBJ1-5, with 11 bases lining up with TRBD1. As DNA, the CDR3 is TGTGCCAGCAGGCCGGACAGGGGGCACAATCAGCCCCAGCATTTT. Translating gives CASRPDRGHNQPQHF.